This TCR beta chain was sequenced in a study of PD-1 blockade in classical Hodgkin lymphoma. Study findings and constraints: Newly diagnosed patients were reported to start with lower TCR diversity than healthy donors. Sources of repertoire differences remain undefined, possibly disease activity or prior therapy.

Described time point: newly diagnosed, previously untreated cHL patient sample. Magnetic negative selection of thawed PBMCs was the method by which CD4+ T cells were purified. Concerning this clone itself: The antigen remains undetermined.

TCRdb's table, derived via immunoSEQ multiplex PCR, lists solely in-frame clones and lacks some. The sample records about 34,000 clones, 85% to 90% being singletons. Sequencing was performed on CD4+ T cells from blood. The TCR sequence derives from a human donor with classical Hodgkin lymphoma.

CDR3 in amino acids: CASSLVGSSRGRDEQFF. The CDR3 coding sequence is TGTGCCAGCAGCTTAGTGGGCTCCAGCAGGGGGCGGGATGAGCAGTTCTTC. The chain is built from TRBV7-9 and TRBJ2-1; 8 nucleotides agree with TRBD1. Trimming at V came to 1 base and at J to 8 bases, leaving 13 bases not matched to a gene. CDR3 size: 17 residues. Germline CDR1 and CDR2: SEHNR and FQNEAQ (reference sequence).